What follows are 29 T cell receptor beta chains derived from one specimen sequenced in a study of blood T cell repertoires in COVID-19. Generated by immunoSEQ multiplex PCR, the TCRdb table keeps only in-frame clones and is missing some. Counted here are over 200,000 clones, about 93% occurring once; the ten biggest clones make up 0.82%. The sequenced material came from peripheral blood. Receptor source: a man aged 55 to 70 with COVID-19, enrolled during active disease.

The rearrangement uses TRBV18 and TRBJ2-1, with 13 bases lining up with TRBD2. After removal of 3 bases from V and 5 bases from J, the junction contained 10 bases not matched to a gene. The germline V gene has CDR1 KGHSH and CDR2 LQKENI. The CDR3 has 18 residues. Here the CDR3 reads CASSPILLAGGPNNEQFF. CDR3 nucleotides: TGTGCCAGCTCACCCATACTACTAGCGGGAGGGCCAAACAATGAGCAGTTCTTC.

V and J are TRBV6-5 and TRBJ2-1, with TRBD1 as a possible D gene (6 bases). Looked up from germline, CDR1 is MNHEY and CDR2 is SVGAGI. The CDR3 runs 14 residues. Between the trimmed V and J ends, which lost 7 bases and 0 bases, there was a span of 10 bases. The CDR3 region is CASKADSSYNEQFF. Written as DNA, the CDR3 is TGTGCCAGCAAGGCGGACAGCTCCTACAATGAGCAGTTCTTC.

The rearrangement joins TRBV18 to TRBJ1-1; D not certain. V dropped 5 bases and J dropped 4 bases, with 5 bases sitting between them. In germline, CDR1 is KGHSH, CDR2 LQKENI. The CDR3 has 11 amino acids. This chain's CDR3 is CASSDSTEAFF. CDR3 DNA: TGTGCCAGCTCAGACTCCACTGAAGCTTTCTTT.

The J gene is TRBJ2-5, the V gene TRBV3-1 (or the pseudogene TRBV3-2); 9 bases line up with TRBD2. The CDR3 totals 15 residues. Germline-derived CDR1 and CDR2 are LGHDT and YNNKEL (reference sequence). The V gene end was trimmed by 3 bases and the J gene end by 5 bases; junction bases not matched to a gene: 7. The CDR3 protein is CASSQNPGLAETQYF. The CDR3 bases are TGTGCCAGCAGCCAGAATCCGGGACTAGCTGAGACCCAGTACTTC.

The V gene is TRBV7-9, the J gene TRBJ1-1; TRBD1 matches 7 bases. The CDR3 has 14 residues. Unmatched junction bases numbered 3, after V lost 5 bases and J lost 0 bases. CDR1 and CDR2 from the germline V gene are SEHNR and FQNEAQ (reference sequence). Here the CDR3 DNA reads TGTGCCAGCAGCGCAACAGGGGTGAACACTGAAGCTTTCTTT. Translated: CASSATGVNTEAFF.

J is TRBJ1-1 and V is TRBV2; 9 positions agree with TRBD1. Trimming removed 6 bases from V and 4 bases from J; junction bases left unmatched: 9. CDR1 is SNHLY, CDR2 FYNNEI, per germline. CDR3 length: 15 residues. This CDR3 is CASRIQGAQGTEAFF. The DNA for the CDR3 is TGTGCCAGCAGAATACAGGGGGCGCAGGGCACTGAAGCTTTCTTT.

The V and J genes are TRBV30 and TRBJ1-6; D is perhaps TRBD1 (5 bases). V was cut by 0 bases and J by 0 bases, with 15 bases left in between. This CDR3 has 18 residues. Germline CDR1 is GTSNPN and CDR2 is SVGIG (reference sequence). The CDR3 sequence is CAWSVGQGLSSYNSPLHF. The CDR3 nucleotides are TGTGCCTGGAGTGTAGGTCAGGGACTCAGCTCCTATAATTCACCCCTCCACTTT.

The sample holds one count of this clone. The chain recombines TRBV27 with TRBJ1-6, with 8 bases that match TRBD1. V was clipped by 7 bases and J by 7 bases; unmatched bases: 9. The germline V gene encodes CDR1 MNHEY and CDR2 SMNVEV (reference sequence). The CDR3 has 15 residues. The DNA for the CDR3 is TGTGCCAGCACTTATTGGACAGGGAAGAATTCACCCCTCCACTTT. Its translation: CASTYWTGKNSPLHF.

The chain employs TRBV5-5 and TRBJ1-2; 8 bases map to TRBD1. CDR1 is SGHKS, CDR2 YYEKEE, per germline (reference sequence). CDR3 length: 13 amino acids. With V trimmed by 4 bases and J by 8 bases, 7 bases remained unmatched. CDR3 in DNA: TGTGCCAGCAGCCCAGGGACAGGCAGGGGCTACACCTTC. Translating gives CASSPGTGRGYTF.

The chain joins TRBV28 to TRBJ2-1; TRBD2 agrees at 8 bases. The length of the CDR3 is 15 residues. V shed 6 bases and J 2 bases; nucleotides not matched to a gene: 6. Germline loops: CDR1 MDHEN, CDR2 SYDVKM. DNA of the CDR3: TGTGCCAGCAGCTCAAGCGGGAGACCCTACAATGAGCAGTTCTTC. Protein sequence: CASSSSGRPYNEQFF.

The gene calls are TRBV3-1 (or the pseudogene TRBV3-2) and TRBJ1-6; 8 nucleotides align to TRBD1. V dropped 4 bases and J dropped 8; count of bases not matched to a gene: 7. CDR1 and CDR2 from the germline V gene are LGHDT and YNNKEL (reference sequence). The CDR3 covers 15 residues. The CDR3 DNA reads TGTGCCAGCAGCCCCGGACAGGGACTTTATTCACCCCTCCACTTT. Protein product: CASSPGQGLYSPLHF.

The chain links TRBV30 to TRBJ1-2, with 10 bases lining up with TRBD1. Germline V gene lookup returns CDR1 GTSNPN and CDR2 SVGIG (reference sequence). V shed 0 bases, J shed 7 bases, and the junction held 2 bases outside the gene matches. This CDR3 is 13 amino acids long. CDR3 DNA: TGTGCCTGGAGTGTACGGGACAGGGGTGGCTACACCTTC. Translation gives CAWSVRDRGGYTF.

The gene calls are TRBV7-2 and TRBJ2-2; possibly TRBD2 for D (6 bases). CDR1 SGHTA and CDR2 FQGNSA come from the germline V gene. This CDR3 spans 18 amino acids. Between the trimmed V and J ends, which lost 5 bases and 0 bases, there was a span of 19 bases. CDR3 protein: CASSPMPMGRSNTGELFF. Written as DNA, the CDR3 is TGTGCCAGCAGCCCCATGCCTATGGGGAGGTCGAACACCGGGGAGCTGTTTTTT.

V usage is TRBV7-2 and J usage is TRBJ2-1; no clear D gene. The ends were cut back, 2 bases at V and 6 bases at J, with 8 bases in the middle. Germline values: CDR1 SGHTA, CDR2 FQGNSA. CDR3 length: 13 amino acids. CDR3 sequence: CASSLRLVNEQFF. CDR3 DNA sequence: TGTGCCAGCAGCTTACGTCTAGTCAATGAGCAGTTCTTC.

This rearrangement joins TRBV12-3 or TRBV12-4 to TRBJ1-2; D is uncertain. The CDR3 sequence is 13 residues long. Trimming took off 7 bases at V and 8 bases at J, with 17 bases between the two ends. CDR3 coding DNA: TGTGCCAGCATGTTCACCGGGGTCCGGGGCTACACCTTC. Residues: CASMFTGVRGYTF.

The V call is TRBV19, the J call TRBJ1-5, with D unresolved. Germline V lookup: CDR1 LNHDA, CDR2 SQIVND (reference sequence). The germline V and J ends were trimmed by 3 bases and 7 bases, with 16 bases remaining between them. The CDR3 has 15 amino acids. This CDR3 is CASSMERVEGQPQHF. The CDR3 nucleotides read TGTGCCAGTAGTATGGAAAGAGTTGAGGGACAGCCCCAGCATTTT.

The chain recombines TRBV5-6 with TRBJ1-2; 7 bases fit TRBD1. Losses at the gene ends were 4 bases for V and 2 bases for J; bases not matched to a gene: 8. The V gene's germline CDR1 is SGHDT and CDR2 YYEEEE. The CDR3 contains 15 residues. The CDR3 nucleotides read TGTGCCAGCAGCCCGCCGGGACAGCTAAACTATGGCTACACCTTC. Its protein is CASSPPGQLNYGYTF.

The chain uses TRBV3-1 (or the pseudogene TRBV3-2) and TRBJ1-5; perhaps TRBD1 as D (5 bases). This CDR3 contains 15 residues. Trimming took 1 base from V and 2 from J, leaving 9 bases between them. Germline CDR1 LGHDT, CDR2 YNNKEL (reference sequence). CDR3 in DNA: TGTGCCAGCAGCCAAGCGGGGGTTCGCAATCAGCCCCAGCATTTT. Translating it yields CASSQAGVRNQPQHF.

This rearrangement joins TRBV4-3 to TRBJ2-6, with 7 nucleotides matching TRBD2. There are 18 residues in the CDR3. V lost 3 bases, J lost 0 bases, and 8 bases stayed unmatched. Per germline, CDR1 LGHNA and CDR2 YSLEER. CDR3 nucleotides: TGCGCCAGCAGCCATAGAGTTTCTAGCGGCTCTGGGGCCAACGTCCTGACTTTC. Encoded protein: CASSHRVSSGSGANVLTF.

The chain has TRBV6-5 and TRBJ2-7, with 7 bases aligning to TRBD1. This CDR3 is built from 14 residues. The V gene end was trimmed by 2 bases and the J gene end by 5 bases; junction bases not matched to a gene: 6. Germline CDR1 is MNHEY and CDR2 is SVGAGI. The CDR3 region is CASSYETGRDEQYF. DNA of the CDR3: TGTGCCAGCAGTTACGAGACAGGGCGCGACGAGCAGTACTTC.

The chain links TRBV6-1 to TRBJ2-7, with TRBD1 matching over 7 bases. The CDR3 extends over 14 amino acids. The V gene's germline CDR1 is MNHNS and CDR2 SASEGT. Trimming cost V 6 bases and J 0 bases; bases outside gene matches: 5. The CDR3, as DNA: TGTGCCAGCAGCCACGACAGGGCCTCCTACGAGCAGTACTTC. It translates to CASSHDRASYEQYF.

The genes are TRBV12-5 and TRBJ2-3, with 8 bases that match TRBD2. The germline CDR1 and CDR2 sequences are LGHNT and FRNRAP. Germline trimming cut 1 base from V and 4 bases from J; bases unmatched to any gene: 7. This CDR3 has 16 residues. The CDR3 spells CASGLGLQRGSDTQYF. The CDR3 DNA reads TGTGCTAGTGGTTTGGGTCTCCAGCGGGGGTCAGATACGCAGTATTTT. Full variable domain (outside the CDR3, taken from reference TRBV12-5 and TRBJ2-3): DARVTQTPRHKVTEMGQEVTMRCQPILGHNTVFWYRQTMMQGLELLAYFRNRAPLDDSGMPKDRFSAEMPDATLATLKIQPSEPRDSAVYFCASGLGLQRGSDTQYFGPGTRLTVL.

The CDR3 loop is CASSQGGVPEAFF. The CDR3 DNA reads as TGTGCCAGCAGCCAAGGGGGGGTGCCTGAAGCTTTCTTT. The chain links TRBV14 to TRBJ1-1; D possibly corresponds to TRBD1 (5 bases). From germline, CDR1 is SGHDN and CDR2 FVKESK. CDR3 size: 13 residues. V gave up 1 base and J gave up 6 bases, with 9 bases separating them.

The rearrangement joins TRBV6-5 to TRBJ2-1, with 8 positions matching TRBD1. This CDR3 has 15 residues. CDR1 and CDR2 from the germline V gene are MNHEY and SVGAGI. Trimming cost V 6 bases and J 3 bases; bases outside gene matches: 7. In nucleotides, the CDR3 is TGTGCCAGCAGCCTAGGACAGGGCTACTACAATGAGCAGTTCTTC. This codes for CASSLGQGYYNEQFF.

The chain links TRBV19 to TRBJ2-7; D remains unclear. Germline CDR1 LNHDA, CDR2 SQIVND (reference sequence). This CDR3 contains 11 residues. The V and J ends lost 11 bases and 5 bases respectively, with 13 bases between them. The CDR3 protein is CACMSWHEQYF. The CDR3 DNA sequence: TGTGCCTGTATGTCATGGCACGAGCAGTACTTC.

The gene calls are TRBV28 and TRBJ2-7; TRBD1 matches at 9 bases. V lost 5 bases to trimming and J lost 4 bases; unmatched junction nucleotides: 9. CDR1 is MDHEN, CDR2 SYDVKM, per germline. The CDR3 is made up of 15 amino acids. In DNA, the CDR3 is TGTGCCAGCAGTCCGGGGGACAGGGCCGAATACGAGCAGTACTTC. It specifies CASSPGDRAEYEQYF.

The chain links TRBV6-2 or TRBV6-3 to TRBJ1-2, with D possibly matching TRBD1 (6 bases). Trimming stripped 0 bases from V and 4 bases from J, with 12 bases between. The CDR3 has 15 residues. The germline gives CDR1 MNHEY, CDR2 SVGEGT. The CDR3 sequence: CASSYSSRDIYGYTF. The CDR3, as DNA: TGTGCCAGCAGTTACTCGTCGAGGGACATCTATGGCTACACCTTC.

This chain connects TRBV7-9 to TRBJ2-7; 10 bases are a match to TRBD2. Germline V lookup: CDR1 SEHNR, CDR2 FQNEAQ (reference sequence). V was pared by 5 bases and J by 2 bases, with 9 bases of the junction left unmatched. There are 16 residues in the CDR3. In DNA, the CDR3 is TGTGCCAGCAGCGAGGGGTGGACTAGCGGCGCCTACGAGCAGTACTTC. Amino acid sequence: CASSEGWTSGAYEQYF.

Points on this clone: The junction departs from the called germline gene at one end, perhaps through a read error. V gene TRBV4-1 combines with J gene TRBJ2-2, with TRBD1 as a possible D gene (6 bases). Germline assignment: CDR1 MGHRA and CDR2 YSYEKL. The CDR3 contains 16 residues. The CDR3 nucleotides are TGCGCCAGCAGTCAAGAGGCTGCAGGGGCCACCGGGGAGCTGTTTTTT. Amino acids: CASSQEAAGATGELFF.